A single T cell receptor (beta chain) is shown here with its context. The data belong to a study of T cells in Graves' hyperthyroidism and ophthalmopathy. The CDR3 regions of TCR beta were amplified from RNA transcripts. HTBI primers were employed in a first-round RT-PCR of the TCR CDR3. TCRdb reprocessed the multiplex PCR reads with MiXCR, giving one entry per CDR3 protein. The table has approximately 300,000 distinct CDR3 sequences, roughly 17% seen once; the top ten hold 33%. Sequenced material: blood. This TCR came from a man younger than 40 with Graves' hyperthyroidism.

The CDR3 coding sequence is TGTGCCAGCAGTGGGCTAGCGGGAGTTACGCAGTATTTT. This translates into CASSGLAGVTQYF. This chain joins TRBV2 and TRBJ2-3, with TRBD2 identical over 10 bases. Germline CDR1 SNHLY, CDR2 FYNNEI. The CDR3 is 13 residues long. The V gene end was trimmed by 4 bases and the J gene end by 8 bases; junction bases not matched to a gene: 3. Filled out from reference TRBV2 and TRBJ2-3, the complete variable domain reads EPEVTQTPSHQVTQMGQEVILRCVPISNHLYFYWYRQILGQKVEFLVSFYNNEISEKSEIFDDQFSVERPDGSNFTLKIRSTKLEDSAMYFCASSGLAGVTQYFGPGTRLTVL.